This T cell receptor beta chain is drawn from a study of shared clonotypes between healthy human individuals. Unsorted samples, those not sorted, used approximately 100 million PBMCs for genomic DNA. CDR1 MRHNA and CDR2 SNTAGT come from the germline V gene. The CDR3 runs 16 residues. V shed 6 bases, J shed 7 bases, and the junction held 7 bases outside the gene matches. This clone was counted at least ten times. For each subset, genomic DNA was distributed in equal portions over several immunoSEQ plates. The method was immunoSEQ multiplex PCR; TCRdb's version includes in-frame clones alone and lacks a portion of them. The table has hundreds of thousands of clones, 75% to 85% seen once.

The material sequenced was PBMCs. The rearrangement joins TRBV6-4 to TRBJ2-2, with TRBD2 matching over 14 bases. The TCR originated in a woman aged 40 to 49 in good health. Some clones in this sample may be carry-over from other donors' samples. The CDR3 DNA is TGTGCCAGCAGCGCCGGGACTAGCGGGAGTGTCGGGGAGCTGTTTTTT. Protein sequence: CASSAGTSGSVGELFF.